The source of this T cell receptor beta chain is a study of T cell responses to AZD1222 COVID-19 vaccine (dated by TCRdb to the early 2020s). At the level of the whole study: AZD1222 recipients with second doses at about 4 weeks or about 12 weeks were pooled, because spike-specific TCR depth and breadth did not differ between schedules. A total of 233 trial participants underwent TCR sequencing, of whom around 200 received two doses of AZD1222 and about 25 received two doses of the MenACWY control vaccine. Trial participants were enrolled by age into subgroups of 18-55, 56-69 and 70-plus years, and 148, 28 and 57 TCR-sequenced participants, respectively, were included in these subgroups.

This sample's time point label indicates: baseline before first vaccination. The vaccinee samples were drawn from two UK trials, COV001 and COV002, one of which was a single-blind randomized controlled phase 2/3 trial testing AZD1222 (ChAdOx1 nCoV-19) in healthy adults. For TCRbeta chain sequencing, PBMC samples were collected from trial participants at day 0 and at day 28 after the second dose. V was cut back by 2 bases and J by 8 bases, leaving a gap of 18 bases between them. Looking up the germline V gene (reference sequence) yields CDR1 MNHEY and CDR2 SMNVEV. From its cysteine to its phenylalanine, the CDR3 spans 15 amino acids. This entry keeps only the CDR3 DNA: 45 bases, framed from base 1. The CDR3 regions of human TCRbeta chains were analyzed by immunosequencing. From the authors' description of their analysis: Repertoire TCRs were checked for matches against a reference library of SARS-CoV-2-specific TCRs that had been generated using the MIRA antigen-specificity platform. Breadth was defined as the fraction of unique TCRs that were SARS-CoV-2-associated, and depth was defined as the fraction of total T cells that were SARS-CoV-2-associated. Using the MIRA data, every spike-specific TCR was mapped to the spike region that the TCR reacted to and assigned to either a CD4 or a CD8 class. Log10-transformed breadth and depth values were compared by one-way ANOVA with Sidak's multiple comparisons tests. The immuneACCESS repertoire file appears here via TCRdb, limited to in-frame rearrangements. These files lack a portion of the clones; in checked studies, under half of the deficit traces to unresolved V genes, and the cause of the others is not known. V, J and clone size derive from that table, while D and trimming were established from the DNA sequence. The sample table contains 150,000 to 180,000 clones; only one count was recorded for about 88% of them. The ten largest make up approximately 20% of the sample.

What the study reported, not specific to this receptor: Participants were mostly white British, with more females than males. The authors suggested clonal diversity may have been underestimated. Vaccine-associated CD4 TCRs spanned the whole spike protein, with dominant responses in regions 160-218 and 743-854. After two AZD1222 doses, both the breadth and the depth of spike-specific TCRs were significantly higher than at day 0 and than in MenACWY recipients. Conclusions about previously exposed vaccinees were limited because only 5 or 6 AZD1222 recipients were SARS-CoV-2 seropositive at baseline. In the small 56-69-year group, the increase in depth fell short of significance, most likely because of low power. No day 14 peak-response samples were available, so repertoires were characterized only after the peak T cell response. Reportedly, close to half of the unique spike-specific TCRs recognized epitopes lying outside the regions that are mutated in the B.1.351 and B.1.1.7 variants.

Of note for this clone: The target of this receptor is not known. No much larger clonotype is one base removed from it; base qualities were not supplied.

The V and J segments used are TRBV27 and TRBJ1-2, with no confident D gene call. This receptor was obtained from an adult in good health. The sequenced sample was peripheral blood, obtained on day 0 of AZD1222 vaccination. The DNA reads TGTGCCAGCAGTTTAGGGATATCTTGGTTTGGGGGCTACACCTTC. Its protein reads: CASSLGISWFGGYTF.